The clone carrying this T cell receptor beta chain was recorded a few times. This record belongs to a study of patients and donors after allogeneic stem cell transplantation. MiXCR, run by TCRdb on the RT-PCR reads, gives a single entry per CDR3 protein. This table has about a million distinct CDR3 sequences, roughly 18% appearing once. The V gene's germline CDR1 is GTSNPN and CDR2 SVGIG (reference sequence). V trimming: 3 bases; J trimming: 2 bases; junction bases outside the gene matches: 6. The CDR3 has 15 amino acids. The TCR sequence derives from a human donor who was either an allogeneic HSCT recipient or a stem cell or donor lymphocyte infusion donor (not recorded which). It is not recorded whose cells these are; they may come from a transplant donor. The J gene is TRBJ2-1, the V gene TRBV30, with 8 bases that match TRBD2. The specimen was blood, either unsorted or a sorted T cell fraction (not recorded which). CDR3 sequence (DNA): TGTGCCTGGAGATCATCAGCGGGAGCCTACAATGAGCAGTTCTTC. Translated: CAWRSSAGAYNEQFF. Drawing the rest from reference TRBV30 and TRBJ2-1, the complete variable domain is SQTIHQWPATLVQPVGSPLSLECTVEGTSNPNLYWYRQAAGRGLQLLFYSVGIGQISSEVPQNLSASRPQDRQFILSSKKLLLSDSGFYLCAWRSSAGAYNEQFFGPGTRLTVL.